This T cell receptor (beta chain) came from a study of PD-1 blockade in classical Hodgkin lymphoma. Overall study findings and caveats: CD4+ TCR diversity climbed significantly by C4D1, unlike CD8+ TCR diversity. Whoever responded completely had baseline diversity much like that seen in newly diagnosed patients.

The repertoire was sequenced with immunoSEQ multiplex PCR; TCRdb's copy has only in-frame clones and lacks some. This sample has 19,000 or so clones; approximately 72% occur once, and the top ten carry 3.5% to 5%. This clone appeared a few times. The antigen remains unidentified. Relapses following autologous stem cell transplantation were seen in all patients, with brentuximab vedotin exposure varying. Germline V gene data show CDR1 as MNHEY and CDR2 as SMNVEV (reference sequence). V was trimmed by 6 bases and J by 7 bases, leaving 15 bases between them. This CDR3 contains 13 residues. The clonotype comes from a human donor with classical Hodgkin lymphoma. This sequence joins TRBV27 and TRBJ2-5; the D gene could be TRBD1 or TRBD2 (5 bases each). This sample comprised peripheral blood mononuclear cells (PBMCs), obtained at baseline. For the CDR3, the DNA is TGTGCCAGCAGCCAGGGACCCCTGGGGACCCAGTACTTC. Amino acid sequence: CASSQGPLGTQYF.